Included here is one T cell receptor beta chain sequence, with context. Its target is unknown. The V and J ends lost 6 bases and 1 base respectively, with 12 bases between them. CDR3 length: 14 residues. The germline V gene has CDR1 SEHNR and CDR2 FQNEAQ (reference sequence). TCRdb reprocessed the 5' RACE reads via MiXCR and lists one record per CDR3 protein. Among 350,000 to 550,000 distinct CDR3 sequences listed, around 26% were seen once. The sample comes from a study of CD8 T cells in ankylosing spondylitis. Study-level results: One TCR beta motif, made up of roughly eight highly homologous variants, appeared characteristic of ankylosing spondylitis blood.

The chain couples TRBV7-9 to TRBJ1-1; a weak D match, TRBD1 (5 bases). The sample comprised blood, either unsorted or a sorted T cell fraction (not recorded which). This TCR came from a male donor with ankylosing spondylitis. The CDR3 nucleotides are TGTGCCAGCAGATCCGGGGACCGGAACACTGAAGCTTTCTTT. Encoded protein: CASRSGDRNTEAFF.